This entry lists 29 T cell receptor beta chains sequenced from one sample in a study of T cells in Graves' hyperthyroidism and ophthalmopathy. Amplification of TCR beta CDR3 regions was performed using RNA transcripts as template. The TCR CDR3 first-round RT-PCR relied on the HTBI primer set. TCRdb reprocessed the multiplex PCR reads with MiXCR, giving one entry per CDR3 protein. Altogether fewer than 250,000 distinct CDR3 sequences are present, around 25% being singletons, with the ten largest covering roughly a third. Material: blood. Receptors originate from a woman between 40 and 50 years old with Graves' ophthalmopathy.

This clonotype was recorded at least ten times. The V gene is TRBV15, the J gene TRBJ1-2; D is possibly TRBD1 (5 bases). The CDR3 length is 14 residues. Germline V gene data show CDR1 as LNHNV and CDR2 as YYDKDF (reference sequence). V was clipped by 4 bases and J by 4 bases, with 13 bases between them. The CDR3 protein is CATSTPTVTYGYTF. The CDR3 region has the DNA TGTGCCACCAGCACCCCGACAGTAACCTATGGCTACACCTTC. Drawing the rest from reference TRBV15 and TRBJ1-2, the complete variable domain is DAMVIQNPRYQVTQFGKPVTLSCSQTLNHNVMYWYQQKSSQAPKLLFHYYDKDFNNEADTPDNFQSRRPNTSFCFLDIRSPGLGDTAMYLCATSTPTVTYGYTFGSGTRLTVV.

The chain combines TRBV2 with TRBJ2-7, with D possibly being TRBD1 (6 bases). Germline V gene sequence: CDR1 SNHLY, CDR2 FYNNEI. The CDR3 length is 13 residues. V gave up 7 bases and J gave up 3 bases, with 13 bases separating them. CDR3 sequence reads: CASNGQQYYEQYF. The CDR3 region has the DNA TGTGCCAGCAACGGACAGCAGTACTACGAGCAGTACTTC.

The chain is built from TRBV6-2 or TRBV6-3 and TRBJ2-7; D not resolved. The CDR3 totals 14 residues. V lost 0 bases to trimming and J lost 3 bases, with 9 bases between them. The V gene's germline CDR1 is MNHEY and CDR2 SVGEGT. Written as DNA, the CDR3 is TGTGCCAGCAGTTACTCGAGAGGACGCTACGAGCAGTACTTC. Translated: CASSYSRGRYEQYF.

At least ten counts were recorded for this clonotype. The rearrangement links TRBV7-2 to TRBJ2-7; 10 nucleotides align to TRBD2. V trimming: 5 bases; J trimming: 4 bases; junction bases outside the gene matches: 8. Germline CDR1 SGHTA, CDR2 FQGNSA. The CDR3 has 15 amino acids. CDR3 sequence reads: CASSTGLADSYEQYF. The CDR3 DNA reads TGTGCCAGCAGCACCGGACTAGCGGATAGTTACGAGCAGTACTTC. Looking up the rest from reference TRBV7-2 and TRBJ2-7 gives the full variable domain: GAGVSQSPSNKVTEKGKDVELRCDPISGHTALYWYRQSLGQGLEFLIYFQGNSAPDKSGLPSDRFSAERTGGSVSTLTIQRTQQEDSAVYLCASSTGLADSYEQYFGPGTRLTVT.

This clonotype was observed many times. The chain is built from TRBV7-2 and TRBJ1-2, with TRBD1 matching over 7 bases. Germline V gene sequence: CDR1 SGHTA, CDR2 FQGNSA. The junction had 10 bases not matched to a gene; V was cut back by 6 bases and J by 6 bases. The CDR3 has 14 residues. CDR3 in DNA: TGTGCCAGCAGGCCCATCAGGGGGGCTGATGGCTACACCTTC. Translation: CASRPIRGADGYTF.

The gene calls are TRBV28 and TRBJ1-5; D is ambiguous. Trimming took 2 bases from V and 5 from J, leaving 13 bases between them. Looked up from germline, CDR1 is MDHEN and CDR2 is SYDVKM. The CDR3 has 15 residues. The CDR3 sequence is CASSLLRGPHQPQHF. The CDR3 DNA reads as TGTGCCAGCAGTTTACTTCGAGGGCCCCATCAGCCCCAGCATTTT.

This clonotype was seen repeatedly, ten times or more. The chain joins TRBV6-4 to TRBJ2-4; D ambiguous. Trimming shortened V by 5 bases and J by 8 bases, and 16 bases separated the two germline ends. The CDR3 is 14 residues long. Per the germline V gene, CDR1 is MRHNA and CDR2 is SNTAGT. The CDR3 loop reads CASSPFVNLDIQYF. Written as DNA, the CDR3 is TGTGCCAGCAGTCCCTTCGTGAATTTGGACATTCAGTACTTC.

This rearrangement joins TRBV6-2 or TRBV6-3 to TRBJ2-2; TRBD1 matches at 7 bases. There are 16 residues in the CDR3. V trimming: 7 bases; J trimming: 3 bases; junction bases outside the gene matches: 11. Germline CDR1 reads MNHEY; CDR2 reads SVGEGT. CDR3 sequence reads: CASKRPDRVDTGELFF. The CDR3 nucleotides read TGTGCCAGCAAGAGGCCTGACAGGGTAGACACCGGGGAGCTGTTTTTT.

The chain joins TRBV11-2 to TRBJ2-7; D not certain. The CDR3 has 15 residues. The V and J ends lost 5 bases and 2 bases respectively, with 16 bases between them. The germline V gene has CDR1 SGHAT and CDR2 FQNNGV. CDR3 coding DNA: TGTGCCAGCAGCCCTCGAATGGGTATGCCCTACGAGCAGTACTTC. This encodes CASSPRMGMPYEQYF.

This clonotype was found many times. This chain connects TRBV10-3 to TRBJ2-3; D may be TRBD1 (6 bases). V dropped 7 bases and J dropped 2 bases, with 16 bases sitting between them. From germline, CDR1 is ENHRY and CDR2 SYGVKD. The CDR3 contains 15 residues. The CDR3 protein is CAIKGHLPHTDTQYF. DNA of the CDR3: TGTGCCATCAAGGGACACCTGCCGCACACAGATACGCAGTATTTT.

This clonotype has a single count. The J gene is TRBJ2-7, the V gene TRBV4-1, with D tentatively TRBD1 or TRBD2 (6 bases each). The CDR3 length is 16 residues. Germline V gene sequence: CDR1 MGHRA, CDR2 YSYEKL. Trimming removed 0 bases from V and 2 bases from J, with 14 bases in between. The CDR3 DNA follows: TGCGCCAGCAGCCAAGACTACGGGGGCCGAGCCTACGAGCAGTACTTC. The encoded protein is CASSQDYGGRAYEQYF.

This clonotype was observed many times. The chain carries TRBV24-1 and TRBJ2-2; TRBD2 matches 8 bases. There are 15 residues in the CDR3. Germline CDR1 KGHDR, CDR2 SFDVKD. Trimming cost V 12 bases and J 2 bases; bases outside gene matches: 10. The CDR3 DNA sequence: TGTGCCTCCAAGCGGGAGATCATCAACACCGGGGAGCTGTTTTTT. It specifies CASKREIINTGELFF.

This clonotype was observed at least ten times. The CDR3 region has the DNA TGTGCCAGCAGCCCCTCAGGGGTAATGGATCAGCCCCAGCATTTT. Translation gives CASSPSGVMDQPQHF. The J gene is TRBJ1-5, the V gene TRBV7-3; D perhaps matches TRBD1 (6 bases). CDR3 size: 15 residues. The ends were cut back, 5 bases at V and 5 bases at J, with 16 bases in the middle. Per germline, CDR1 SGHTA and CDR2 FQGTGA. Variable domain in full (rest from reference TRBV7-3 and TRBJ1-5): GAGVSQTPSNKVTEKGKYVELRCDPISGHTALYWYRQSLGQGPEFLIYFQGTGAADDSGLPNDRFFAVRPEGSVSTLKIQRTERGDSAVYLCASSPSGVMDQPQHFGDGTRLSIL.

This clonotype has a count of ten or more. V usage is TRBV30 and J usage is TRBJ1-2; D is unresolved. The germline CDR1 and CDR2 sequences are GTSNPN and SVGIG (reference sequence). V was pared by 5 bases and J by 4 bases, with 14 bases between. There are 13 residues in the CDR3. The CDR3 loop reads CAWSGRATYGYTF. Here the CDR3 DNA reads TGTGCCTGGTCGGGCAGAGCTACCTATGGCTACACCTTC.

At least ten counts were recorded for this clonotype. J is TRBJ2-2 and V is TRBV12-3 or TRBV12-4; no reliable D call. V was shortened by 5 bases and J by 4 bases, with 17 bases between the two germline ends. CDR3 length: 16 residues. As DNA, the CDR3 is TGTGCCAGCAGTCTAGGGTCAACCAGAGGCACCGGGGAGCTGTTTTTT. Its protein product is CASSLGSTRGTGELFF.

The chain recombines TRBV13 with TRBJ2-7; 11 bases agree with TRBD1. The ends lost 6 bases at V and 4 bases at J; junction bases unmatched: 8. The CDR3 is made up of 15 amino acids. Germline-derived CDR1 and CDR2 are PRHDT and FYEKMQ (reference sequence). The CDR3 DNA is TGTGCCAGCAGTATAAAAGGACAGGGGGCTTACGAGCAGTACTTC. It translates to CASSIKGQGAYEQYF.

In regard to this clonotype: Relative to the germline gene, one junction end is altered; a read error may explain this. This chain connects TRBV27 to TRBJ1-6, with 8 bases lining up with TRBD1. Per germline, CDR1 MNHEY and CDR2 SMNVEV (reference sequence). The CDR3 is 15 amino acids. The CDR3 DNA follows: TGTGCCAGCACCATCGACAGGGGCCGTAATTCAGCCCTCCACTTT. The encoded protein is CASTIDRGRNSALHF.

This clonotype was recorded once. The V and J genes are TRBV7-8 and TRBJ1-2, with D perhaps matching TRBD1 (5 bases). Looked up from germline, CDR1 is SGHVS and CDR2 is FQNEAQ. Between the trimmed V and J ends, which lost 7 bases and 3 bases, there was a span of 15 bases. The CDR3 loop spans 14 amino acids. The CDR3 DNA reads as TGTGCCAGCACCCAACCAGGGTGGTACTATGGCTACACCTTC. As protein: CASTQPGWYYGYTF.

This clonotype has ten or more counts. The V call is TRBV4-2, the J call TRBJ2-7; 10 positions agree with TRBD2. V was pared by 1 base and J by 4 bases, with 4 bases of the junction left unmatched. The CDR3 extends over 15 amino acids. Germline lookup yields CDR1 LGHNA and CDR2 YNFKEQ. The CDR3 spells CASSQVPGLAYEQYF. CDR3 coding DNA: TGTGCCAGCAGCCAAGTTCCGGGACTAGCGTACGAGCAGTACTTC.

The rearrangement links TRBV5-5 to TRBJ2-2; 12 bases are shared with TRBD2. Germline V CDR1 and CDR2: SGHKS, YYEKEE (reference sequence). V lost 3 bases to trimming and J lost 5 bases; unmatched junction nucleotides: 2. There are 15 residues in the CDR3. CDR3 coding DNA: TGTGCCAGCAGCTCAACTAGCGGGGGGACCGGGGAGCTGTTTTTT. Translated, it gives CASSSTSGGTGELFF.

In its sample, this clonotype was seen many times. The genes are TRBV29-1 and TRBJ1-1; D uncertain. Germline lookup yields CDR1 SQVTM and CDR2 ANQGSEA. The CDR3 consists of 12 residues. With 4 bases removed from V and 4 bases from J, the gap between germline ends came to 10 bases. The CDR3 sequence: CSVVGPGTEAFF. CDR3 DNA: TGCAGCGTTGTGGGCCCAGGCACTGAAGCTTTCTTT.

This clonotype was observed many times. The chain joins TRBV2 to TRBJ1-2; the match to TRBD1 covers 7 bases. This CDR3 is 13 amino acids long. The germline V gene has CDR1 SNHLY and CDR2 FYNNEI. V shed 2 bases, J shed 7 bases, and the junction held 4 bases outside the gene matches. CDR3 sequence: CASSEPTGIGYTF. Written as DNA, the CDR3 is TGTGCCAGCAGTGAACCGACAGGGATTGGCTACACCTTC.

This clonotype appeared many times. This chain joins TRBV28 and TRBJ2-5; D ambiguous. Trimming cost V 3 bases and J 2 bases, with 7 bases left between them. The CDR3 is 13 residues long. Germline CDR1 is MDHEN and CDR2 is SYDVKM. The DNA for the CDR3 is TGTGCCAGCAGTTTTGGACCGCAAGAGACCCAGTACTTC. Its protein product is CASSFGPQETQYF.

There are many counts of this clonotype. V and J are TRBV7-9 and TRBJ2-7, with D perhaps being TRBD1 or TRBD2 (5 bases each). This CDR3 contains 14 residues. Germline-derived CDR1 and CDR2 are SEHNR and FQNEAQ (reference sequence). V was clipped by 3 bases and J by 6 bases, with 15 bases between them. The CDR3 loop is CASSFIGAGSEQYF. CDR3 bases: TGTGCCAGCAGCTTTATCGGGGCAGGGAGCGAGCAGTACTTC.

This clonotype was detected many times. The chain carries TRBV5-1 and TRBJ2-7; maybe TRBD2 (6 bases). CDR1 and CDR2 from the germline V gene are SGHRS and YFSETQ. Trimming removed 3 bases from V and 2 bases from J, with 6 bases in between. The CDR3 covers 12 residues. CDR3 in amino acids: CASSSSAYEQYF. The CDR3 nucleotides read TGCGCCAGCAGCTCTAGCGCCTACGAGCAGTACTTC. Full variable domain (outside the CDR3, taken from reference TRBV5-1 and TRBJ2-7): KAGVTQTPRYLIKTRGQQVTLSCSPISGHRSVSWYQQTPGQGLQFLFEYFSETQRNKGNFPGRFSGRQFSNSRSEMNVSTLELGDSALYLCASSSSAYEQYFGPGTRLTVT.

This clonotype was seen only a few times. The chain recombines TRBV5-8 with TRBJ1-1, with D tentatively TRBD1 (5 bases). The CDR3 extends over 14 amino acids. Germline V gives CDR1 SGHTS, CDR2 YDEGEE. V was pared by 2 bases and J by 3 bases, with 11 bases between. In DNA, the CDR3 is TGTGCCAGCAGCTTTCAGGGCCGGGACACTGAAGCTTTCTTT. This gives the protein CASSFQGRDTEAFF. Full variable domain (remainder filled in from reference TRBV5-8 and TRBJ1-1): EAGVTQSPTHLIKTRGQQATLRCSPISGHTSVYWYQQALGLGLQFLLWYDEGEERNRGNFPPRFSGRQFPNYSSELNVNALELEDSALYLCASSFQGRDTEAFFGQGTRLTVV.

In its sample, this clonotype was seen many times. This chain connects TRBV20-1 to TRBJ2-6, with a weak D call TRBD2 (5 bases). Germline V gene sequence: CDR1 DFQATT, CDR2 SNEGSKA (reference sequence). CDR3 length: 13 residues. Between the trimmed V and J ends, which lost 6 bases and 1 base, there was a span of 7 bases. CDR3: CSAGISGANVLTF. The CDR3 DNA reads as TGCAGTGCCGGGATTTCTGGGGCCAACGTCCTGACTTTC.

This clonotype was counted ten times or more. The chain combines TRBV20-1 with TRBJ2-5, with TRBD2 identical over 9 bases. The CDR3 runs 16 residues. Germline CDR1 reads DFQATT; CDR2 reads SNEGSKA (reference sequence). After removal of 5 bases from V and 4 bases from J, the junction contained 14 bases not matched to a gene. The CDR3 sequence: CSAVAPAGGPVETQYF. The CDR3 DNA reads as TGCAGTGCTGTTGCCCCGGCGGGAGGGCCGGTAGAGACCCAGTACTTC.

This clonotype was observed many times. V and J are TRBV7-2 and TRBJ2-7; 11 bases are a match to TRBD2. The CDR3 consists of 15 residues. V dropped 3 bases and J dropped 4; count of bases not matched to a gene: 5. From germline, CDR1 is SGHTA and CDR2 FQGNSA. CDR3 sequence reads: CASSFPGLAVYEQYF. The CDR3 nucleotides read TGTGCCAGCAGCTTCCCGGGACTAGCGGTTTACGAGCAGTACTTC. Based on the CDR3 plus reference TRBV7-2 and TRBJ2-7, the full variable domain is GAGVSQSPSNKVTEKGKDVELRCDPISGHTALYWYRQSLGQGLEFLIYFQGNSAPDKSGLPSDRFSAERTGGSVSTLTIQRTQQEDSAVYLCASSFPGLAVYEQYFGPGTRLTVT.